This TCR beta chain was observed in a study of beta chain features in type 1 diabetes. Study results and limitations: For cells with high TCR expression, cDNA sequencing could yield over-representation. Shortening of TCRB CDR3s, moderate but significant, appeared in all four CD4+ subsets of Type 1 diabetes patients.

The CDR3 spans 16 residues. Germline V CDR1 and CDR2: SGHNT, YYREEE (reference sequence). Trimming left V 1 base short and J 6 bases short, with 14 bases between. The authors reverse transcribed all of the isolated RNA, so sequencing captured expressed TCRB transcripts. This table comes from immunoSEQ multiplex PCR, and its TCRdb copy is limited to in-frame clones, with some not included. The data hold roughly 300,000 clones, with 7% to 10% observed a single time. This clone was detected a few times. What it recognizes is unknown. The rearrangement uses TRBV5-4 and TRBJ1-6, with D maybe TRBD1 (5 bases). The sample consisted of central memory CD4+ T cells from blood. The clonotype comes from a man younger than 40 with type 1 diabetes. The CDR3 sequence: CASSLSQAGINSPLHF. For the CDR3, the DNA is TGTGCCAGCAGCTTGTCACAGGCGGGGATTAATTCACCCCTCCACTTT.